Listed below are T cell receptor beta chains from one sample, sequenced in a study of shared clonotypes between healthy human individuals. Clones were read by immunoSEQ multiplex PCR, and TCRdb kept only the in-frame ones, dropping some. The table shows 1,500,000 or so clones, with about 98.5% occurring only once. The source material was naive CD4+ T cells sorted from blood. These TCRs come from a man aged 30 to 45 in good health. The CDR3 runs from the conserved cysteine through the conserved F or W. Each record gives: J gene, clone size, V gene, D gene, CDR3 protein, CDR3 DNA. D genes are given only for firm matches. Part of the rows lack a size; the others show once, few, many or a class for expanded clones.

>TRBJ2-1|-|TRBV5-6|-
CASSTLASGIEEQFF
TGTGCCAGCAGCACTCTAGCTTCGGGCATCGAGGAGCAGTTCTTC
>TRBJ2-5|-|TRBV18|-
CASSPGTEQYF
TGTGCCAGCTCACCAGGGACGGAACAGTACTTC
>TRBJ1-1|-|TRBV9|TRBD1
CASSTRDRNTEAFF
TGTGCCAGCAGCACCCGGGACAGGAACACTGAAGCTTTCTTT
>TRBJ2-7|-|TRBV29-1|-
CSVAGYSQRAFYEQYF
TGCAGCGTTGCCGGATATAGCCAGCGGGCCTTCTACGAGCAGTACTTC
>TRBJ2-1|-|TRBV5-1|TRBD2
CASSSRPSGRNGVSYNEQFF
TGCGCCAGCAGCTCCCGACCGAGCGGGAGAAATGGTGTCTCCTACAATGAGCAGTTCTTC
>TRBJ2-1|-|TRBV7-7|TRBD2
CASSKGLAGVDEQFF
TGTGCTAGCAGCAAGGGACTAGCGGGAGTAGATGAGCAGTTCTTC
>TRBJ1-1|-|TRBV5-1|-
CASSTTGFDTEAFF
TGCGCCAGCAGCACTACAGGGTTCGACACTGAAGCTTTCTTT
>TRBJ1-2|-|TRBV5-4|-
CASSLAGLGVYGYTF
TGTGCCAGCAGCTTGGCTGGCCTTGGGGTCTATGGCTACACCTTC
>TRBJ1-2|-|TRBV18|TRBD1
CASSPSQGNYGYTF
TGTGCCAGCTCACCTTCACAGGGGAACTATGGCTACACCTTC
>TRBJ2-2|-|TRBV27|TRBD2
CASSSRAGALPPLNTGELFF
TGTGCCAGCAGTTCGAGAGCGGGAGCTTTACCACCACTGAACACCGGGGAGCTGTTTTTT
>TRBJ2-2|-|TRBV7-9|-
CASSLGGAETGELFF
TGTGCCAGCAGCTTGGGCGGGGCAGAGACCGGGGAGCTGTTTTTT
>TRBJ2-1|-|TRBV2|TRBD2
CASSEASGRASYNEQFF
TGTGCCAGCAGTGAAGCTAGCGGGAGGGCCTCCTACAATGAGCAGTTCTTC
>TRBJ2-1|-|TRBV25-1|-
CASSGPTSYEQFF
TGTGCCAGCAGTGGTCCTACTAGCTATGAGCAGTTCTTC
>TRBJ2-5|-|TRBV9|-
CASSDTLAAARPYEETQYF
TGTGCCAGCAGCGACACGCTCGCCGCGGCGAGGCCTTATGAAGAGACCCAGTACTTC
>TRBJ2-5|once|TRBV6-1|TRBD2
CASSARAGETQYF
TGTGCCAGCAGTGCTCGAGCGGGGGAGACCCAGTACTTC
>TRBJ2-2|-|TRBV5-4|-
CASSLDGTGELFF
TGTGCCAGCAGCTTGGACGGGACAGGGGAGCTGTTTTTT
>TRBJ2-1|-|TRBV5-1|TRBD1
CASSLRQGFYNEQFF
TGCGCCAGCAGCTTACGACAGGGATTCTACAATGAGCAGTTCTTC
>TRBJ2-1|-|TRBV5-1|TRBD1
CASSWGTGGSNEQFF
TGCGCCAGCAGCTGGGGGACAGGGGGTTCCAATGAGCAGTTCTTC
>TRBJ1-1|-|TRBV29-1|TRBD1
CSVLRDRAFEAFF
TGCAGCGTCCTCCGGGACAGGGCCTTTGAAGCTTTCTTT
>TRBJ2-7|-|TRBV6-5|TRBD1
CASSYVPGQGVYEQYF
TGTGCCAGCAGTTACGTCCCGGGACAGGGAGTCTACGAGCAGTACTTC
>TRBJ2-5|-|TRBV5-5|TRBD2
CASSLGLAGLQETQYF
TGTGCCAGCAGCTTGGGGCTAGCGGGACTCCAAGAGACCCAGTACTTC
>TRBJ2-7|-|TRBV10-3|-
CAISVAANYEQYF
TGTGCCATCAGTGTCGCAGCAAACTACGAGCAGTACTTC
>TRBJ1-5|-|TRBV28|TRBD1
CASSPSDRGDQPQHF
TGTGCCAGCAGCCCTTCCGACAGGGGGGATCAGCCCCAGCATTTT
>TRBJ1-2|-|TRBV2|-
CASGDGYGYTF
TGTGCCAGCGGTGATGGCTATGGCTACACCTTC
>TRBJ2-2|-|TRBV10-1|TRBD2
CASSPSGSGELFF
TGCGCCAGCAGCCCTAGCGGATCCGGGGAGCTGTTTTTT
>TRBJ2-7|-|TRBV7-9|-
CASSPDSSYEQYF
TGTGCCAGCAGCCCGGACTCGAGCTACGAGCAGTACTTC
>TRBJ2-7|-|TRBV19|-
CASSKGPLAYEQYF
TGTGCCAGTAGTAAGGGACCCCTGGCCTACGAGCAGTACTTC
>TRBJ2-7|-|TRBV11-2|-
CASSFVRGSYEQYF
TGTGCCAGCAGCTTTGTGAGGGGCTCCTACGAGCAGTACTTC
>TRBJ2-5|-|TRBV7-9|TRBD1
CASGAGTGDETQYF
TGTGCCAGCGGCGCCGGGACAGGGGATGAGACCCAGTACTTC
>TRBJ1-1|-|TRBV28|-
CASSSGHRNTEAFF
TGTGCCAGCAGTTCGGGACACCGGAACACTGAAGCTTTCTTT
>TRBJ2-1|-|TRBV7-9|TRBD2
CASSTPSGRAEFPQFF
TGTGCCAGCAGCACCCCTAGCGGGAGGGCCGAGTTTCCGCAGTTCTTC
>TRBJ2-5|-|TRBV10-2|-
CASRASGETQYF
TGCGCCAGCCGGGCCTCAGGGGAGACCCAGTACTTC
>TRBJ2-7|-|TRBV11-3|TRBD2
CASSLVGYWTSGHPYEQYF
TGTGCCAGCAGCTTAGTTGGGTATTGGACTAGCGGACACCCCTACGAGCAGTACTTC
>TRBJ2-5|-|TRBV28|-
CASSRVGTETQYF
TGTGCCAGCAGCCGAGTGGGTACAGAGACCCAGTACTTC
>TRBJ2-7|-|TRBV19|-
CASSMNSGTLSYEQYF
TGTGCCAGTAGTATGAACTCCGGGACTCTGTCCTACGAGCAGTACTTC
>TRBJ2-2|-|TRBV4-1|-
CASSQDRGLGTGELFF
TGCGCCAGCAGCCAAGATCGGGGCCTCGGGACCGGGGAGCTGTTTTTT
>TRBJ2-3|-|TRBV27|TRBD2
CASSFGLATDTQYF
TGTGCCAGCAGTTTCGGACTAGCGACAGATACGCAGTATTTT
>TRBJ2-7|-|TRBV2|TRBD2
CASSSRLAGTYEQYF
TGTGCCAGCTCCTCTCGGCTAGCGGGTACCTACGAGCAGTACTTC
>TRBJ2-6|-|TRBV10-3|-
CAISDQVRGPGANVLTF
TGTGCCATCAGTGACCAAGTACGGGGGCCCGGGGCCAACGTCCTGACTTTC
>TRBJ2-2|-|TRBV11-3|-
CASSPPTGELFF
TGTGCCAGCAGCCCGCCCACCGGGGAGCTGTTTTTT
>TRBJ2-7|-|TRBV4-1|TRBD2
CASSQDRSGRSYEQYF
TGCGCCAGCAGCCAAGATCGTAGCGGGAGGTCCTACGAGCAGTACTTC